Listed here are 9 T cell receptor beta chains from one sample, sequenced in a study of human T cells and chemical hapten exposure. Time point meaning: patch test 3, about 24 weeks after DPC sensitization. Treatment here: therapeutic diphenylcyclopropenone sensitization with weekly scalp DPC. TCRdb fed the RACE reads into MiXCR, producing one record per CDR3 protein. The table records approximately 86,000 distinct CDR3 sequences, approximately 11% of them present only once. The sequences come from whole blood, collected in connection with sensitization to the hapten diphenylcyclopropenone (DPC). Source of these receptors: a young woman with alopecia areata. Some clones in this sample may be carry-over from other donors' samples.

About this clonotype itself: A single base separates this from a much larger clone, so it may be a read error. As DNA, the CDR3 is TGTGCCAGCAGTGACGGGGGGATCTCTCGAAACACCATATATTTT. Protein sequence: CASSDGGISRNTIYF. V gene TRBV25-1 combines with J gene TRBJ1-3; TRBD1 is a possible D gene (5 bases). The CDR3 length is 15 residues. CDR1 and CDR2 from the germline V gene are MGHDK and SYGVNS.

Many counts were recorded for this clonotype. This sequence joins TRBV19 and TRBJ1-5, with D perhaps TRBD1 (5 bases). There are 14 residues in the CDR3. The V and J ends lost 6 bases and 3 bases respectively, with 12 bases between them. Germline V gene data show CDR1 as LNHDA and CDR2 as SQIVND (reference sequence). The CDR3 DNA reads as TGTGCCAGTAGCCCTCGGGGGTTCAATCAGCCCCAGCATTTT. Amino acids: CASSPRGFNQPQHF. Drawing the rest from reference TRBV19 and TRBJ1-5, the complete variable domain is DGGITQSPKYLFRKEGQNVTLSCEQNLNHDAMYWYRQDPGQGLRLIYYSQIVNDFQKGDIAEGYSVSREKKESFPLTVTSAQKNPTAFYLCASSPRGFNQPQHFGDGTRLSIL.

This clonotype has at least ten counts. The rearrangement links TRBV28 to TRBJ2-5; D uncertain. Germline-derived CDR1 and CDR2 are MDHEN and SYDVKM. This CDR3 has 14 residues. V shed 4 bases and J shed 2 bases, with 11 bases lying between them. Here the CDR3 reads CASSSSIDQETQYF. CDR3 nucleotide sequence: TGTGCCAGCAGTTCCTCGATTGATCAAGAGACCCAGTACTTC.

The chain has TRBV7-9 and TRBJ1-1; D may be TRBD1 (6 bases). The germline V and J ends were trimmed by 2 bases and 0 bases, with 7 bases remaining between them. This CDR3 comprises 14 residues. From germline, CDR1 is SEHNR and CDR2 FQNEAQ (reference sequence). Written as DNA, the CDR3 is TGTGCCAGCAGCTTAAGGACAGTGAACACTGAAGCTTTCTTT. It encodes CASSLRTVNTEAFF.

Many counts were recorded for this clonotype. The chain is built from TRBV6-1 and TRBJ2-6, with 10 bases identical to TRBD1. The germline V gene has CDR1 MNHNS and CDR2 SASEGT. The CDR3 is 15 residues long. The V and J ends lost 11 bases and 4 bases, in that order; junction bases with no gene match: 8. This CDR3 is CAHGTGVSGANVLTF. The CDR3 bases are TGTGCCCACGGGACAGGGGTCTCCGGGGCCAACGTCCTGACTTTC.

This clonotype was observed at least ten times. The DNA of the CDR3 is TGTGCCAGCAGCACTCAAGGATACAATGAGCAGTTCTTC. Protein: CASSTQGYNEQFF. The V and J genes are TRBV12-3 or TRBV12-4 and TRBJ2-1; D call uncertain. The CDR3 sequence is 13 residues long. Trimming removed 6 bases from V and 4 bases from J, with 10 bases in between.

This clonotype has more than one count but fewer than ten. V gene TRBV20-1 combines with J gene TRBJ2-1; D gene uncertain. This CDR3 has 12 amino acids. The germline gives CDR1 DFQATT, CDR2 SNEGSKA (reference sequence). Between the trimmed V and J ends, which lost 6 bases and 3 bases, there was a span of 9 bases. The CDR3 DNA reads as TGCAGTGCCGCATTGGGCTACAATGAGCAGTTCTTC. Translation gives CSAALGYNEQFF.

This clonotype came up many times. The chain combines TRBV4-1 with TRBJ1-5; TRBD1 might be the D (6 bases). Trimming took off 4 bases at V and 4 bases at J, with 17 bases between the two ends. Germline V gives CDR1 MGHRA, CDR2 YSYEKL. This CDR3 comprises 16 residues. The DNA for the CDR3 is TGCGCCAGCAGCCGGGGCCCTTTGGGGGCAAATCAGCCCCAGCATTTT. It specifies CASSRGPLGANQPQHF.

This clonotype was seen a handful of times. The chain has TRBV27 and TRBJ2-7; the D gene is possibly TRBD1 (5 bases). The V gene lost 4 bases and the J gene lost 3 bases, with 13 bases spanning the gap. The CDR3 has 14 amino acids. Germline lookup yields CDR1 MNHEY and CDR2 SMNVEV (reference sequence). The CDR3 is CASSWALGVYEQYF. The CDR3 DNA follows: TGTGCCAGCAGTTGGGCTTTAGGGGTCTACGAGCAGTACTTC.